In its sample, the clone carrying this T cell receptor (beta chain) was seen once. The J segment lost 7 bases and the V segment lost 0 bases, leaving 4 bases of the junction unmatched. This CDR3 region has 16 residues. The germline V gene encodes CDR1 SGHDT and CDR2 YYEEEE. These data are taken from a study of blood T cell repertoires in COVID-19. Study in general: Collection of acute and convalescent COVID-19 samples took place in the United States, Italy and Spain. In each case, the material was cDNA or gDNA derived from T cells, B-cell-depleted T cells, or PBMCs.

In the original analysis: From reference gene primer amplification, estimates of nucleated cell counts were derived. Clones were sequenced by immunoSEQ multiplex PCR, and TCRdb holds only the in-frame ones, with some missing. V and J calls plus clone size are reproduced from that table; the DNA served to infer D and trimming. The sample carries over 55,000 clones, more than 75% recorded once. This chain uses TRBV5-6 with TRBJ2-1; 13 nucleotides agree with TRBD2. This sequence was found in a man aged 50-60 years with active COVID-19. The sequenced material came from peripheral blood. CDR3 bases: TGTGCCAGCAGCTTGGGGACTAGCGGGAGAGGGAATGAGCAGTTCTTC. Its protein is CASSLGTSGRGNEQFF.